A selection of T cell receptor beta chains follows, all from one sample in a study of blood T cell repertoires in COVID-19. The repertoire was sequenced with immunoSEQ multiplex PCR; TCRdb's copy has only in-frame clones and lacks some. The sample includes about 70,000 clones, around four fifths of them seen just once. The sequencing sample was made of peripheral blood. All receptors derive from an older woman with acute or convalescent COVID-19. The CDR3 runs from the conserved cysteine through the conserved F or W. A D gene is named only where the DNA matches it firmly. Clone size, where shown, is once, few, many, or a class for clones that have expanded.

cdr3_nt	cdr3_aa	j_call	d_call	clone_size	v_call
TGTGCCAGCAGCTTGGGCGGTCCAGGGGGCACAGATACGCAGTATTTT	CASSLGGPGGTDTQYF	TRBJ2-3	.	.	TRBV5-6
TGTGCCAGCAGCTTGGTCAGCGGCGGTGAAGCTTTCTTT	CASSLVSGGEAFF	TRBJ1-1	.	once	TRBV5-6
TGCAGCGTTGAACTGTTGGGGAGGATTGAAGAGCAGTACTTC	CSVELLGRIEEQYF	TRBJ2-7	.	.	TRBV29-1
TGTGCCAGCAGCTTAGAGGACAGGGAGTTTGAAAAACTGTTTTTT	CASSLEDREFEKLFF	TRBJ1-4	TRBD1	.	TRBV7-4
TGTGCCAGCAGTCCCCGGGGTTCCTCCTCCTATAATTCACCCCTCCACTTT	CASSPRGSSSYNSPLHF	TRBJ1-6	.	.	TRBV27
TGTGCCAGCAGTTTAAATGGTTTAGCGGACTCCTACGAGCAGTACTTC	CASSLNGLADSYEQYF	TRBJ2-7	.	.	TRBV27
TGTGCCAGCAGCCAAGGCCTCCGGGACAGGGAAGGCTACACCTTC	CASSQGLRDREGYTF	TRBJ1-2	TRBD1	.	TRBV4-2
TGTGCCAGCAGCCGTGCCCCTCCGGGACAGAGAGATTCACCCCTCCACTTT	CASSRAPPGQRDSPLHF	TRBJ1-6	TRBD1	few	TRBV14
TGTGCCAGCAGACCTGAACGGGACAGGAACACTGAAGCTTTCTTT	CASRPERDRNTEAFF	TRBJ1-1	TRBD1	.	TRBV6-5
TGCGCCAGCACCGAAGAATTATCTAGATCCTACGAGCAGTACTTC	CASTEELSRSYEQYF	TRBJ2-7	.	once	TRBV10-1
TGTGCCAGCAGCTCACCACAGGACCAGAACACTGAAGCTTTCTTT	CASSSPQDQNTEAFF	TRBJ1-1	.	.	TRBV7-9
TGTGCCAGCACCTTAGCGGGAGGGCCAACAGATACGCAGTATTTT	CASTLAGGPTDTQYF	TRBJ2-3	TRBD2	once	TRBV6-5
TGTGCCAGCAGTGACGTTCACGAAGCGGGAGAAGGTAGGGGCACAGATACGCAGTATTTT	CASSDVHEAGEGRGTDTQYF	TRBJ2-3	TRBD2	.	TRBV6-4
TGTGCCAGCAGTGTAAGCGTCCAAGAGACCCAGTACTTC	CASSVSVQETQYF	TRBJ2-5	.	.	TRBV2
TGTGCCAGCCAATTGGGGGGGTCGGGCACCGGGGAGCTGTTTTTT	CASQLGGSGTGELFF	TRBJ2-2	TRBD2	.	TRBV7-2
TGTGCCAGCAGCCCACCTACGGGGCGGGGGGGCTCAGATACGCAGTATTTT	CASSPPTGRGGSDTQYF	TRBJ2-3	TRBD2	.	TRBV5-4
TGTGCCAGCAGCTTGAAGGGGGCGACCCTTACTAACTATGGCTACACCTTC	CASSLKGATLTNYGYTF	TRBJ1-2	TRBD1	once	TRBV5-5
TGTGCCAGTAGTGAGGGGGCCGGGGAGCTGTTTTTT	CASSEGAGELFF	TRBJ2-2	.	.	TRBV19
TGTGCCAGCAAAGTTGGACAGACTTCACCCCTCCACTTT	CASKVGQTSPLHF	TRBJ1-6	.	once	TRBV6-5
TGTGCCAGCAGCCTAACAGGATTCCGGGATTCACCCCTCCACTTT	CASSLTGFRDSPLHF	TRBJ1-6	.	.	TRBV7-2
TGTGCCAGCAACCACTACCAAGAGACCGGGGAGCTGTTTTTT	CASNHYQETGELFF	TRBJ2-2	.	.	TRBV3-1/TRBV3-2
TGTGCCAGCAGCCCGGGACTAGCGGGGACCTACGAGCAGTACTTC	CASSPGLAGTYEQYF	TRBJ2-7	TRBD2	.	TRBV13
TGTGCCAGCAGCTTCGGACAGCCCGGGGAGCTGTTTTTT	CASSFGQPGELFF	TRBJ2-2	.	few	TRBV9
TGTGCCAGCAGCTTACGCGTACGGGATCAGCCCCAGCATTTT	CASSLRVRDQPQHF	TRBJ1-5	.	.	TRBV7-2
TGTGCCAGTAAACCGACGAGCGGCAGGGGGGTAGGCTACACCTTC	CASKPTSGRGVGYTF	TRBJ1-2	TRBD1	.	TRBV19
TGTGCCAGCAGCTCGCGGGGGGGGCTGGGCAATCAGCCCCAGCATTTT	CASSSRGGLGNQPQHF	TRBJ1-5	.	.	TRBV7-2
TGTGCCAGCAGCCCCCGACTGAACCTGAACACTGAAGCTTTCTTT	CASSPRLNLNTEAFF	TRBJ1-1	.	.	TRBV9
TGTGCCAGCAGTGGGACTAGCGGGGGGGCAAGAGATACGCAGTATTTT	CASSGTSGGARDTQYF	TRBJ2-3	TRBD2	.	TRBV6-2/TRBV6-3
TGTGCCAGCAGCAGAAGCAACACCATATATTTT	CASSRSNTIYF	TRBJ1-3	.	.	TRBV11-2
TGCGCCAGCAGCTTGGGGGAAGCGGGAGGTAACATTCAGTACTTC	CASSLGEAGGNIQYF	TRBJ2-4	TRBD2	.	TRBV5-1
TGTGCCAGTAGGCCGACAGGGGAGTCGGTGACCGGGGAGCTGTTTTTT	CASRPTGESVTGELFF	TRBJ2-2	TRBD1	.	TRBV19
TGTGCCAGCAGTTACGCCGGACAGGGGGACAACTATGGCTACACCTTC	CASSYAGQGDNYGYTF	TRBJ1-2	TRBD1	.	TRBV6-6
TGTGCCAGCAGTTTGGCAGGGCGAGATGGCTACACCTTC	CASSLAGRDGYTF	TRBJ1-2	.	.	TRBV6-5
TGTGCCTGGAGGGGGCGGATATTTTATAATTCACCCCTCCACTTT	CAWRGRIFYNSPLHF	TRBJ1-6	.	.	TRBV30
TGTGCCATCAGGACAGGAGCCTCTGGAAACACCATATATTTT	CAIRTGASGNTIYF	TRBJ1-3	.	.	TRBV10-3
TGTGCCAGCAGTAGGGAGGGACGCTCTGGAAACACCATATATTTT	CASSREGRSGNTIYF	TRBJ1-3	.	few	TRBV5-8
TGTGCCAGCAGTCGCAAGGGGACAGGGGGCGACCAGCCCCAGCATTTT	CASSRKGTGGDQPQHF	TRBJ1-5	TRBD1	.	TRBV6-6
TGTGCCAGCAGCCAACAGGGCGGGGGCTCTGGGGCCAACGTCCTGACTTTC	CASSQQGGGSGANVLTF	TRBJ2-6	.	.	TRBV5-4
TGCAGCGTTGGGAGGGATGGGGATCAGCCCCAGCATTTT	CSVGRDGDQPQHF	TRBJ1-5	.	once	TRBV29-1
TGTGCCAGCTCGTCGACGCGGGCGGGCTATGGCTACACCTTC	CASSSTRAGYGYTF	TRBJ1-2	.	once	TRBV18
TGTGCCAGCAGTTATCCCTCCGGGCCCCAGCATTTT	CASSYPSGPQHF	TRBJ1-5	.	few	TRBV12-3/TRBV12-4
TGTGCCAGCACTACAGGGGCCTATGGCTACACCTTC	CASTTGAYGYTF	TRBJ1-2	TRBD1	few	TRBV12-3/TRBV12-4
TGTGCCAGCAGCCCAGGACAGGGGGCTAGGGCGAACACTGAAGCTTTCTTT	CASSPGQGARANTEAFF	TRBJ1-1	TRBD1	.	TRBV9
TGTGCCAGCTCACGGACAGGGGACAACACTGAAGCTTTCTTT	CASSRTGDNTEAFF	TRBJ1-1	TRBD1	.	TRBV18
TGCGCCAGCAGCCAACCTCCGACAGGAGATTCACCCCTCCACTTT	CASSQPPTGDSPLHF	TRBJ1-6	.	.	TRBV4-1